The text below deals with one TCR beta chain. Its antigen is as yet unknown. This sample stems from a study of T cell repertoires in cytomegalovirus infection. For the study at large: CMV infection together with matching HLA type was indicated by public TCR beta signatures. General study results and limits: It was HLA-C-restricted CMV-specific TCR beta clonotypes that dominated the response ex vivo. Adding up the frequency of public TCR beta families identified people who carried CMV plus the relevant HLA.

From germline, CDR1 is LNHDA and CDR2 SQIVND (reference sequence). CDR3 length: 16 amino acids. V lost 3 bases, J lost 0 bases, and 12 bases lay in between. In TCRdb, the reads were re-called with MiXCR into one record per CDR3 protein. The sample carries hundreds of thousands of distinct CDR3 sequences, roughly 36% recorded once. The sequence derives from a human donor in good health (CMV status not recorded). Some clones in this sample may be carry-over from other donors' samples. This specimen was cultured PBMCs, taken from culture after CMV antigen stimulation. The chain uses TRBV19 and TRBJ2-1, with D uncertain. The CDR3 sequence: CASSISPFTSYNEQFF. CDR3 nucleotides: TGTGCCAGTAGTATCTCACCCTTTACCTCCTACAATGAGCAGTTCTTC.